This is a list of T cell receptor beta chains from one sample in a study of blood T cell repertoires in COVID-19. Sequencing was performed with immunoSEQ multiplex PCR; in TCRdb, only in-frame clones are kept and a portion is missing. The repertoire holds fewer than 300,000 clones, with over 80% as singletons. The specimen was peripheral blood. The receptors originated from a woman in her thirties or forties who had recovered from COVID-19. Each CDR3 is given with its conserved first and last residue. A D gene is named only where the DNA matches it firmly. The size field is filled for only some rows; it gives once, few, many or a size class.

>TRBJ1-1|TRBD1|NA|TRBV6-5
CATIEQGLNTEAFF
TGTGCCACCATAGAACAGGGGTTGAACACTGAAGCTTTCTTT
>TRBJ1-3|TRBD1|many|TRBV2
CASSDIWTGSGNTIYF
TGTGCCAGCAGTGACATTTGGACAGGGTCAGGAAACACCATATATTTT
>TRBJ1-1|NA|once|TRBV27
CASIPDGGGGAEAFF
TGTGCCAGCATTCCGGACGGGGGGGGTGGTGCTGAAGCTTTCTTT
>TRBJ2-6|NA|NA|TRBV11-2
CASYPLGGSGANVLTF
TGTGCCAGCTACCCCCTGGGGGGATCTGGGGCCAACGTCCTGACTTTC
>TRBJ2-3|TRBD2|NA|TRBV5-1
CASSLGTSGADTQYF
TGCGCCAGCAGCCTTGGGACTAGTGGCGCAGATACGCAGTATTTT
>TRBJ2-1|NA|NA|TRBV5-4
CASSLVGLARYNEQFF
TGTGCCAGCAGCTTGGTAGGCCTAGCGCGTTACAATGAGCAGTTCTTC
>TRBJ1-3|NA|many|TRBV19
CASSISSGYGNTIYF
TGTGCCAGTAGTATATCGTCAGGGTACGGAAACACCATATATTTT
>TRBJ1-2|TRBD1|once|TRBV3-1/TRBV3-2
CASSPDGRGGAFYGYTF
TGTGCCAGCAGCCCCGATGGTCGAGGGGGCGCCTTCTATGGCTACACCTTC
>TRBJ1-2|NA|NA|TRBV4-3
CASSQDRGGAYGYTF
TGCGCCAGCAGCCAAGATAGGGGAGGGGCCTATGGCTACACCTTC
>TRBJ2-1|NA|NA|TRBV27
CASSSGDFSYNEQFF
TGTGCCAGCAGTTCCGGGGATTTCTCCTACAATGAGCAGTTCTTC
>TRBJ1-1|NA|few|TRBV3-1/TRBV3-2
CASSLELWNTEAFF
TGTGCCAGCAGCCTGGAGCTGTGGAACACTGAAGCTTTCTTT
>TRBJ2-7|NA|NA|TRBV2
CASSGTQTRVQYF
TGTGCCAGCAGTGGGACTCAAACTCGCGTGCAGTACTTC
>TRBJ1-4|NA|NA|TRBV3-1/TRBV3-2
CASSFRNEKLFF
TGTGCCAGCAGTTTTCGTAATGAAAAACTGTTTTTT
>TRBJ2-2|TRBD1|NA|TRBV10-1
CASSGDRDNTGELFF
TGCGCCAGCAGCGGTGACAGGGACAACACCGGGGAGCTGTTTTTT
>TRBJ1-6|NA|NA|TRBV19
CASRTGSYNSPLHF
TGTGCCAGTAGGACCGGGTCCTATAATTCACCCCTCCACTTT
>TRBJ1-2|NA|NA|TRBV5-1
CASSPGGGIDYGYTF
TGCGCCAGCAGCCCGGGAGGGGGGATTGACTATGGCTACACCTTC
>TRBJ1-2|TRBD1|NA|TRBV27
CASSPPGQGGYGYTF
TGTGCCAGCAGTCCCCCGGGACAGGGCGGCTATGGCTACACCTTC
>TRBJ1-1|NA|few|TRBV19
CASIDKSFNLNTEAFF
TGTGCCAGTATCGACAAGAGTTTCAATCTGAACACTGAAGCTTTCTTT
>TRBJ2-7|NA|NA|TRBV5-1
CASSLAATGFFPYEQYF
TGCGCCAGCAGCTTGGCGGCCACAGGGTTCTTCCCCTACGAGCAGTACTTC
>TRBJ2-3|NA|NA|TRBV18
CASSPPGGTDTQYF
TGTGCCAGCTCACCCCCAGGGGGCACAGATACGCAGTATTTT
>TRBJ2-1|TRBD2|NA|TRBV7-8
CASSLILAGVKTHEQFF
TGTGCCAGCAGCTTAATACTAGCGGGGGTAAAAACACATGAGCAGTTCTTC
>TRBJ1-1|NA|NA|TRBV5-4
CASSLGGASRTEAFF
TGTGCCAGCAGCTTGGGTGGGGCCTCAAGGACTGAAGCTTTCTTT
>TRBJ1-1|TRBD1|NA|TRBV7-9
CASSLPGTGNTEAFF
TGTGCCAGCAGCCTACCCGGGACAGGAAACACTGAAGCTTTCTTT
>TRBJ2-3|TRBD1|NA|TRBV9
CASTRKGTATDTQYF
TGTGCCAGCACCCGAAAAGGGACAGCCACAGATACGCAGTATTTT
>TRBJ1-2|TRBD1|NA|TRBV12-3/TRBV12-4
CASSYGTAYGYTF
TGTGCCAGCAGCTACGGGACAGCCTATGGCTACACCTTC
>TRBJ2-1|TRBD2|NA|TRBV29-1
CSGSTGLAYNEQFF
TGCAGCGGCTCTACGGGACTAGCCTACAATGAGCAGTTCTTC
>TRBJ2-3|NA|few|TRBV19
CASTTGGGTDTQYF
TGTGCCAGTACCACAGGCGGGGGCACAGATACGCAGTATTTT
>TRBJ2-1|TRBD2|NA|TRBV5-1
CASSLVAGSSYNEQFF
TGCGCCAGCAGCTTGGTAGCGGGGAGCTCCTACAATGAGCAGTTCTTC
>TRBJ2-7|NA|NA|TRBV30
CAWSVPVTRSYEQYF
TGTGCCTGGAGTGTACCAGTCACCCGATCCTACGAGCAGTACTTC
>TRBJ1-1|NA|NA|TRBV12-3/TRBV12-4
CASSFSPGPAFF
TGTGCCAGCAGTTTCTCTCCAGGGCCCGCTTTCTTT
>TRBJ2-5|TRBD1|NA|TRBV5-6
CASSAPGGTQYF
TGTGCCAGCAGCGCGCCAGGGGGGACCCAGTACTTC
>TRBJ1-2|TRBD1|NA|TRBV5-4
CASSSRQGTGYGYTF
TGTGCCAGCAGCTCTAGACAGGGGACGGGCTATGGCTACACCTTC
>TRBJ2-3|NA|NA|TRBV5-4
CASSVGGGDTQYF
TGTGCCAGCAGCGTCGGGGGAGGAGATACGCAGTATTTT
>TRBJ2-3|NA|NA|TRBV6-5
CASSYSRERSRTQYF
TGTGCCAGCAGTTACTCTAGAGAAAGGTCGCGGACGCAGTATTTT
>TRBJ2-7|TRBD1|NA|TRBV6-5
CASRRTGGYYEQYF
TGTGCCAGCAGGCGTACAGGGGGCTACTACGAGCAGTACTTC
>TRBJ2-3|TRBD2|NA|TRBV6-5
CASSYGLAGTDTQYF
TGTGCCAGCAGTTACGGGCTAGCGGGCACAGATACGCAGTATTTT
>TRBJ2-5|NA|NA|TRBV29-1
CSVAGAQGVEETQYF
TGCAGCGTGGCGGGGGCACAGGGGGTGGAAGAGACCCAGTACTTC
>TRBJ1-1|NA|NA|TRBV4-1
CASSYGLPEAFF
TGCGCCAGCAGCTACGGACTTCCTGAAGCTTTCTTT
>TRBJ2-5|NA|NA|TRBV5-1
CASSLEGAQYF
TGCGCCAGCAGCTTGGAGGGGGCCCAGTACTTC